These 27 T cell receptor beta chains came from one sample sequenced in a study of response to subunit inactivated influenza vaccine. TCRdb recomputed calls from the RT-PCR reads with MiXCR, one row per CDR3 protein. The table lists about 300,000 distinct CDR3 sequences, 22% of them singletons, with around 10% in the top ten. The sequencing here drew on PBMCs from blood, taken less than 22 months after vaccination. The receptors were gathered from a man in his fifties or sixties who received an inactivated influenza vaccine.

This clonotype appeared a few times. The chain employs TRBV6-6 and TRBJ1-2, with a weak D call TRBD1 (6 bases). The V end lost 4 bases, the J end lost 6 bases, and 12 bases lay between the germline ends. The CDR3 extends over 13 amino acids. Germline-derived CDR1 and CDR2 are MNHNY and SVGAGI (reference sequence). CDR3 sequence: CASSSIRGDGYTF. The CDR3 nucleotides are TGTGCCAGCAGTTCAATCAGGGGTGATGGCTACACCTTC.

This clonotype appeared a few times. This chain uses TRBV5-1 with TRBJ1-1, with TRBD1 identical over 7 bases. Per germline, CDR1 SGHRS and CDR2 YFSETQ. V dropped 4 bases and J dropped 1; count of bases not matched to a gene: 7. The CDR3 sequence is 15 residues long. The DNA for the CDR3 is TGCGCCAGCAGCCCAAGGGACAGTCAGAACACTGAAGCTTTCTTT. Its translation is CASSPRDSQNTEAFF.

The sample holds a few counts of this clonotype. V is TRBV6-1 and J is TRBJ1-2, with TRBD1 matching 9 bases. Looked up from germline, CDR1 is MNHNS and CDR2 is SASEGT. The CDR3 has 14 amino acids. V lost 4 bases to trimming and J lost 7 bases; unmatched junction nucleotides: 7. In nucleotides, the CDR3 is TGTGCCAGCAGTGCAGGACAGGGGAGAGGTGGCTACACCTTC. The encoded protein is CASSAGQGRGGYTF.

This chain connects TRBV11-2 to TRBJ2-1, with D hard to call. The CDR3 is 17 amino acids. The germline V gene has CDR1 SGHAT and CDR2 FQNNGV. Trimming cost V 4 bases and J 7 bases, with 23 bases left between them. The CDR3 DNA reads TGTGCCAGCAGCTCATCGGTACCGGGTTATGGTGGAAATGAGCAGTTCTTC. It yields the protein CASSSSVPGYGGNEQFF.

The count of this clonotype is one. The germline gene is not matched at one end of the junction; a read error may be the cause. This chain links TRBV2 with TRBJ1-5; no clear D gene. Germline CDR1 reads SNHLY; CDR2 reads FYNNEI. This CDR3 has 13 amino acids. CDR3 sequence: CAISSERDQPQHF. For the CDR3, the DNA is TGTGCCATCAGTTCCGAAAGGGATCAGCCCCAGCATTTT. The variable domain in full, with the rest retrieved from reference TRBV2 and TRBJ1-5, is EPEVTQTPSHQVTQMGQEVILRCVPISNHLYFYWYRQILGQKVEFLVSFYNNEISEKSEIFDDQFSVERPDGSNFTLKIRSTKLEDSAMYFCAISSERDQPQHFGDGTRLSIL.

This clonotype was recorded at least ten times. The DNA of the CDR3 is TGTGCCAGCAGCCGGGGACAGTTGAGTTTCAATGAGCAGTTCTTC. As protein: CASSRGQLSFNEQFF. The chain is built from TRBV12-3 or TRBV12-4 and TRBJ2-1; TRBD1 matches 7 bases. This CDR3 region has 15 residues. Trimming took 6 bases from V and 6 from J; bases not matched to a gene: 11.

The rearrangement joins TRBV24-1 to TRBJ2-6; D not certain. In germline, CDR1 is KGHDR, CDR2 SFDVKD. The length of the CDR3 is 17 residues. V lost 5 bases to trimming and J lost 0 bases, with 13 bases between them. The CDR3 bases are TGTGCCACCAGTGGCCCGGACGGAACCTCTGGGGCCAACGTCCTGACTTTC. This codes for CATSGPDGTSGANVLTF.

This clonotype was found a few times. The genes are TRBV20-1 and TRBJ1-1, with TRBD1 matching 8 bases. Unmatched junction bases numbered 16, after V lost 7 bases and J lost 0 bases. The germline CDR1 and CDR2 sequences are DFQATT and SNEGSKA (reference sequence). The length of the CDR3 is 17 residues. CDR3: CSGRQGYPWGMNTEAFF. CDR3 DNA sequence: TGCAGTGGGAGACAGGGGTACCCCTGGGGTATGAACACTGAAGCTTTCTTT.

The table lists this clonotype with a few counts. The V call is TRBV12-3 or TRBV12-4, the J call TRBJ2-1; D remains ambiguous. The CDR3 has 13 residues. Between the trimmed V and J ends, which lost 3 bases and 7 bases, there was a span of 10 bases. The CDR3 bases are TGTGCCAGCAGTTTCTCGGTCTGGAATGAGCAGTTCTTC. Translated: CASSFSVWNEQFF.

This clonotype was counted ten times or more. J is TRBJ2-7 and V is TRBV2; maybe TRBD2 (5 bases). V was pared by 6 bases and J by 0 bases, with 12 bases between. The CDR3 is 14 amino acids. CDR1 is SNHLY, CDR2 FYNNEI, per germline. CDR3 in amino acids: CASRRAINSYEQYF. CDR3 bases: TGTGCCAGCAGGAGGGCCATTAACTCCTACGAGCAGTACTTC.

The table lists this clonotype with a few counts. The chain employs TRBV7-2 and TRBJ1-2, with 8 bases lining up with TRBD1. The CDR3 has 15 amino acids. Germline V gives CDR1 SGHTA, CDR2 FQGNSA. V gave up 3 bases and J gave up 4 bases; unmatched junction bases: 7. The CDR3 loop is CASSFGTGVGYGYTF. The CDR3 region has the DNA TGTGCCAGCAGCTTTGGGACAGGCGTTGGCTATGGCTACACCTTC.

The V and J genes are TRBV3-1 and TRBJ1-6, with D perhaps matching TRBD1 (5 bases). CDR1 and CDR2 (germline): LGHDT, YNNKEL (reference sequence). Trimming removed 3 bases at V and 14 bases at J, with 14 bases between. The CDR3 runs to 13 residues. CDR3 residues: CASSQGRESSLHF. The DNA for the CDR3 is TGTGCCAGCAGCCAGGGACGGGAATCGTCCCTCCACTTT.

This chain links TRBV24-1 with TRBJ2-1, with a tentative D call TRBD1 (6 bases). The V gene's germline CDR1 is KGHDR and CDR2 SFDVKD. The CDR3 runs 16 residues. Trimming stripped 0 bases from V and 8 bases from J, with 16 bases between. The CDR3 nucleotides are TGTGCCACCAGTGATTTGCAAGGGGACAATCGGGATGAGCAGTTCTTC. Protein: CATSDLQGDNRDEQFF.

There are many counts of this clonotype. V is TRBV12-3 or TRBV12-4 and J is TRBJ1-4; possibly TRBD1 for D (6 bases). V was pared by 8 bases and J by 2 bases, with 12 bases between. The CDR3 spans 14 residues. CDR3 sequence (DNA): TGTGCCAGCCGATGGGGGGCGACTAATGAAAAACTGTTTTTT. It translates to CASRWGATNEKLFF.

The chain links TRBV5-5 to TRBJ2-4; 8 bases align to TRBD1. CDR1 and CDR2 (germline): SGHKS, YYEKEE (reference sequence). V lost 1 base, J lost 6 bases, and 9 bases stayed unmatched. This CDR3 comprises 16 residues. For the CDR3, the DNA is TGTGCCAGCAGCTTGTACCCTACAGGGACAGGAAACATTCAGTACTTC. This gives the protein CASSLYPTGTGNIQYF.

The chain carries TRBV7-9 and TRBJ1-4, with unresolved D. V dropped 11 bases and J dropped 4 bases, with 14 bases sitting between them. CDR1 SEHNR and CDR2 FQNEAQ come from the germline V gene (reference sequence). This CDR3 is 13 amino acids long. The CDR3 DNA is TGTGCCGCTAGGTCCGGATTTAATGAAAAACTGTTTTTT. Its protein is CAARSGFNEKLFF. Based on the CDR3 plus reference TRBV7-9 and TRBJ1-4, the full variable domain is DTGVSQNPRHKITKRGQNVTFRCDPISEHNRLYWYRQTLGQGPEFLTYFQNEAQLEKSRLLSDRFSAERPKGSFSTLEIQRTEQGDSAMYLCAARSGFNEKLFFGSGTQLSVL.

This chain uses TRBV7-2 with TRBJ1-1; D unclear. Germline-derived CDR1 and CDR2 are SGHTA and FQGNSA. V was pared by 3 bases and J by 0 bases, with 5 bases between. The CDR3 loop spans 13 amino acids. The CDR3 is CASSFPLNTEAFF. The CDR3 DNA follows: TGTGCCAGCAGCTTTCCTCTGAACACTGAAGCTTTCTTT.

This clonotype appeared a few times. This chain links TRBV5-1 with TRBJ2-2, with D tentatively TRBD1 (5 bases). The CDR3 covers 16 residues. V lost 0 bases, J lost 0 bases, and 9 bases lay in between. The germline V gene encodes CDR1 SGHRS and CDR2 YFSETQ. Written as DNA, the CDR3 is TGCGCCAGCAGCTTGGTAGGGGCGACGAACACCGGGGAGCTGTTTTTT. Its protein product is CASSLVGATNTGELFF.

This clonotype has a count of ten or more. The J gene is TRBJ1-5, the V gene TRBV15, with no clear D. The CDR3 consists of 14 residues. The germline V gene encodes CDR1 LNHNV and CDR2 YYDKDF (reference sequence). With 5 bases removed from V and 0 bases from J, the gap between germline ends came to 8 bases. This chain's CDR3 is CATSRGHSNQPQHF. CDR3 DNA: TGTGCCACCAGCCGAGGGCATAGCAATCAGCCCCAGCATTTT.

The rearrangement uses TRBV2 and TRBJ1-2; D call uncertain. The germline CDR1 and CDR2 sequences are SNHLY and FYNNEI. The CDR3 loop spans 13 amino acids. With 10 bases removed from V and 5 bases from J, the gap between germline ends came to 17 bases. CDR3 DNA: TGTGCCAACCGGGCGCCAGAGGGTTATGGCTACACCTTC. Amino acid sequence: CANRAPEGYGYTF.

This clonotype showed up many times. This chain joins TRBV5-6 and TRBJ1-2; no firm D call. CDR3 length: 13 amino acids. Germline V lookup: CDR1 SGHDT, CDR2 YYEEEE. The ends were cut back, 0 bases at V and 2 bases at J, with 5 bases in the middle. CDR3 sequence: CASSLARNYGYTF. The CDR3 DNA is TGTGCCAGCAGCTTGGCCAGGAACTATGGCTACACCTTC.

The chain couples TRBV12-3 or TRBV12-4 to TRBJ2-2; D unclear. The CDR3 sequence is 12 residues long. V lost 7 bases, J lost 4 bases, and 7 bases lay in between. Here the CDR3 reads CASTSLTGELFF. The DNA for the CDR3 is TGTGCCAGCACCTCCCTCACCGGGGAGCTGTTTTTT.

This clonotype was recorded at least ten times. The chain employs TRBV3-1 and TRBJ1-6; TRBD1 aligns across 8 bases. The CDR3 is 15 amino acids. CDR1 LGHDT and CDR2 YNNKEL come from the germline V gene (reference sequence). Trimming at V came to 4 bases and at J to 7 bases, leaving 6 bases not matched to a gene. The CDR3 DNA reads as TGTGCCAGCAGCCCCCGGGACAGGATCAATTCACCCCTCCACTTT. Translation: CASSPRDRINSPLHF.

This clonotype has a handful of counts. The chain combines TRBV20-1 with TRBJ1-5; D may be TRBD1 (5 bases). Germline assignment: CDR1 DFQATT and CDR2 SNEGSKA (reference sequence). The ends were cut back, 1 base at V and 2 bases at J, with 12 bases in the middle. CDR3 size: 15 residues. CDR3 nucleotide sequence: TGCAGTGCTAGAGTCACCGGCAGGGGCAATCAGCCCCAGCATTTT. Residues: CSARVTGRGNQPQHF.

This clonotype showed up just a few times. This chain connects TRBV28 to TRBJ1-4; perhaps TRBD1 as D (5 bases). V dropped 10 bases and J dropped 6 bases, with 21 bases sitting between them. The CDR3 extends over 15 amino acids. Germline CDR1 is MDHEN and CDR2 is SYDVKM. The CDR3 nucleotides read TGTGCCACCACCCCCGGGACCGGGACGTATGAAAAACTGTTTTTT. This codes for CATTPGTGTYEKLFF.

The chain employs TRBV13 and TRBJ2-1; 10 bases are a match to TRBD2. V lost 1 base to trimming and J lost 4 bases; unmatched junction nucleotides: 4. Germline V CDR1 and CDR2: PRHDT, FYEKMQ (reference sequence). The length of the CDR3 is 16 residues. The CDR3 bases are TGTGCCAGCAGCTTAGAGACTAGCGGGTTGTACAATGAGCAGTTCTTC. Its protein is CASSLETSGLYNEQFF. Full variable domain (outside the CDR3, taken from reference TRBV13 and TRBJ2-1): AAGVIQSPRHLIKEKRETATLKCYPIPRHDTVYWYQQGPGQDPQFLISFYEKMQSDKGSIPDRFSAQQFSDYHSELNMSSLELGDSALYFCASSLETSGLYNEQFFGPGTRLTVL.

There are a few counts of this clonotype. The chain carries TRBV11-2 and TRBJ1-6, with D uncertain. This CDR3 is 14 amino acids long. Germline V gene lookup returns CDR1 SGHAT and CDR2 FQNNGV. The ends were cut back, 0 bases at V and 10 bases at J, with 10 bases in the middle. The CDR3, as DNA: TGTGCCAGCAGCTTAGATCGACCCAAATCACCCCTCCACTTT. It specifies CASSLDRPKSPLHF.